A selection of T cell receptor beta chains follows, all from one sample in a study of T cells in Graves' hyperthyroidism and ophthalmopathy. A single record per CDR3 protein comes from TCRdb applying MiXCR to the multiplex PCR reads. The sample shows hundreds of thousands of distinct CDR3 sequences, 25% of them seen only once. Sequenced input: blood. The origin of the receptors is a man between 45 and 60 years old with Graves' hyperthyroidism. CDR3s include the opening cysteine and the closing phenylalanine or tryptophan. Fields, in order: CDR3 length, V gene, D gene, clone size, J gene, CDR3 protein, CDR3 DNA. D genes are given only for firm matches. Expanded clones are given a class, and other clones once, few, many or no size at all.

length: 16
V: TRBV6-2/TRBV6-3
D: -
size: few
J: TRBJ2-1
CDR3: CASTIKPGSPYNEQFF
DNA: TGTGCCAGCACCATCAAACCCGGCAGCCCCTACAATGAGCAGTTCTTC

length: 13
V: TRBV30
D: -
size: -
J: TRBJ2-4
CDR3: CAWSTGGKNIQYF
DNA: TGTGCCTGGAGTACTGGCGGCAAAAACATTCAGTACTTC

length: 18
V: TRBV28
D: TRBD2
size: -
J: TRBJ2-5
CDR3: CASSLWGSGSGSQETQYF
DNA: TGTGCCAGCAGTTTATGGGGGAGTGGTAGCGGGAGCCAAGAGACCCAGTACTTC

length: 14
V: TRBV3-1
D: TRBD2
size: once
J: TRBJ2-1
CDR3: CAIRGTSGRNEQFF
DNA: TGTGCCATCAGGGGGACTAGCGGGAGAAATGAGCAGTTCTTC

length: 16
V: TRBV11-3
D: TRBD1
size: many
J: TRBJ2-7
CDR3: CASSMDRGRLSYEQYF
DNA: TGTGCCAGCAGCATGGACAGGGGGCGTTTGTCCTACGAGCAGTACTTC

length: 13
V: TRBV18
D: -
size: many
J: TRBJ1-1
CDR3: CASSPPRVTEAFF
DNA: TGTGCCAGCTCACCACCACGGGTCACTGAAGCTTTCTTT

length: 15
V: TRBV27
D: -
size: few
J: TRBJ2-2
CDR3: CASSFFQTGTGELFF
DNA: TGTGCCAGCAGTTTCTTCCAAACTGGCACCGGGGAGCTGTTTTTT

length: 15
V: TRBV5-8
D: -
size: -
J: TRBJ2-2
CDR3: CASGGWGEDTGELFF
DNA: TGTGCCAGCGGGGGTTGGGGCGAGGACACCGGGGAGCTGTTTTTT

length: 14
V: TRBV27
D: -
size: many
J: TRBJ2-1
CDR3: CASSLSGAWDEQFF
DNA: TGTGCCAGCAGTTTGTCGGGGGCCTGGGATGAGCAGTTCTTC

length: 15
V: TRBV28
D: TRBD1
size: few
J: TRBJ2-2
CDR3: CASSLGQIGAGELFF
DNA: TGTGCCAGCAGTTTGGGACAGATAGGCGCCGGGGAGCTGTTTTTT

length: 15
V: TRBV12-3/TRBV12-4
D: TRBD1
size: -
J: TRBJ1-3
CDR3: CASSITGASGNTIYF
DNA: TGTGCCAGCAGTATTACAGGGGCCTCTGGAAACACCATATATTTT

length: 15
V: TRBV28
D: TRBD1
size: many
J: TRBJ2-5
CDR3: CASREQGASQETQYF
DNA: TGTGCCAGCAGGGAACAGGGGGCCTCCCAAGAGACCCAGTACTTC

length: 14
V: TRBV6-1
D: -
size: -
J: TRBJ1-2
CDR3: CASSPSPSDYGYTF
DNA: TGTGCCAGCAGCCCTAGCCCCAGCGACTATGGCTACACCTTC

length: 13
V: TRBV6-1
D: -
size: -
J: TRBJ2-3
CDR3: CASRERKPDTQYF
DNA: TGTGCCAGCAGAGAACGGAAGCCAGATACGCAGTATTTT

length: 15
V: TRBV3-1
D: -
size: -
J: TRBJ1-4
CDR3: CASSQGSGRGEKLFF
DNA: TGTGCCAGCAGCCAAGGATCAGGTCGAGGAGAAAAACTGTTTTTT

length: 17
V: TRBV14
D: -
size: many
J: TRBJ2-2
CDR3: CASSQEAGDSVAGELFF
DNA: TGTGCCAGCAGCCAAGAGGCAGGGGATAGTGTCGCCGGGGAGCTGTTTTTT

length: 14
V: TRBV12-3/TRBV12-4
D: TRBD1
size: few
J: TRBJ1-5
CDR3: CASTRDRGSQPQHF
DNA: TGTGCCAGCACAAGGGACAGGGGAAGTCAGCCCCAGCATTTT

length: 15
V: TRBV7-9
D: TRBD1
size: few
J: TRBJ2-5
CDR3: CASSLRTGMAETQYF
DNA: TGTGCCAGCAGCTTACGGACAGGGATGGCGGAGACCCAGTACTTC

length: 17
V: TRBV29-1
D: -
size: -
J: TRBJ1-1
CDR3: CSAIPGTGLPRAAEAFF
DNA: TGCAGCGCTATACCCGGAACAGGGCTTCCACGCGCGGCTGAAGCTTTCTTT

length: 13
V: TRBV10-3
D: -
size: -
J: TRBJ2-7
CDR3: CAINRDSSYEQYF
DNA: TGTGCCATCAACCGGGACTCATCCTACGAGCAGTACTTC

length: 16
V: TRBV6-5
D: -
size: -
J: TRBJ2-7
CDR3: CASSYLGTTPNYEQYF
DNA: TGTGCCAGCAGTTACCTGGGGACCACCCCAAACTACGAGCAGTACTTC

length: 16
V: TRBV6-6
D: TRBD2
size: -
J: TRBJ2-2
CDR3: CASSYPSGRSTGELFF
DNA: TGTGCCAGCAGTTACCCGAGCGGGAGGAGCACCGGGGAGCTGTTTTTT

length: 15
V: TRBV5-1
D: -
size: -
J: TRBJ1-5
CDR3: CASSAGLLSNQPQHF
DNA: TGCGCCAGCAGCGCCGGACTGTTAAGCAATCAGCCCCAGCATTTT

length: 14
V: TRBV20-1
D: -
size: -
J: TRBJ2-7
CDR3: CSAKETTGYHEQYF
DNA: TGCAGTGCTAAAGAAACGACAGGATACCACGAGCAGTACTTC

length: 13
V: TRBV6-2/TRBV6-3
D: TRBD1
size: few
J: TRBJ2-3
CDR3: CASTRGLTDTQYF
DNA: TGTGCCAGCACCAGGGGGCTTACAGATACGCAGTATTTT

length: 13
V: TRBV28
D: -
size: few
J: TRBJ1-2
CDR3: CASSLGSVDGYTF
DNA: TGTGCCAGCAGTTTAGGGTCAGTAGATGGCTACACCTTC

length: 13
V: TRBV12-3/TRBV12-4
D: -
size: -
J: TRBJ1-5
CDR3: CASSKGSNQPQHF
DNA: TGTGCCAGCAGTAAAGGATCTAATCAGCCCCAGCATTTT

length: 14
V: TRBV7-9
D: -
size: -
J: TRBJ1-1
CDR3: CASNPKMQDTEAFF
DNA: TGTGCCAGCAACCCCAAGATGCAGGACACTGAAGCTTTCTTT

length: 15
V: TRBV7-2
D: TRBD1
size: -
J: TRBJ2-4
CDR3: CASSLAQGAQNIQYF
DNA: TGTGCCAGCAGCTTAGCACAGGGGGCGCAAAACATTCAGTACTTC

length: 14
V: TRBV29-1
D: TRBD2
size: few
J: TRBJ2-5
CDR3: CSVDRSGGGETQYF
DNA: TGCAGCGTTGATCGGTCGGGAGGTGGGGAGACCCAGTACTTC

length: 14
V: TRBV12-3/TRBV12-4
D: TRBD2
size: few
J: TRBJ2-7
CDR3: CASSWTSGSHEQYF
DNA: TGTGCCAGCAGCTGGACTAGCGGGAGCCACGAGCAGTACTTC

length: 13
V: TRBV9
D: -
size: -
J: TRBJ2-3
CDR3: CASSVEDTDTQYF
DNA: TGTGCCAGCAGCGTAGAAGACACAGATACGCAGTATTTT

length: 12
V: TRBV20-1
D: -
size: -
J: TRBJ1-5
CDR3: CSAYAGNQPQHF
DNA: TGCAGTGCCTACGCAGGTAATCAGCCCCAGCATTTT